The 14 T cell receptor beta chains listed next were all sequenced from one sample in a study of blood T cell repertoires in COVID-19. The method was immunoSEQ multiplex PCR; TCRdb's version includes in-frame clones alone and lacks a portion of them. The sample contains fewer than 120,000 clones, around 90% of which appear only once. Sequencing was carried out using peripheral blood. Every receptor here comes from a woman aged 45-65 years with acute or convalescent COVID-19.

The gene calls are TRBV24-1 and TRBJ2-5, with 11 bases lining up with TRBD1. Germline CDR1 KGHDR, CDR2 SFDVKD. V lost 3 bases and J lost 4; bases outside the gene matches: 6. The CDR3 has 16 amino acids. This CDR3 is CATSDRTGGHLETQYF. In nucleotides, the CDR3 is TGTGCCACCAGTGATCGGACAGGGGGCCATTTAGAGACCCAGTACTTC.

The genes are TRBV5-1 and TRBJ2-5, with 7 bases that match TRBD1. The germline gives CDR1 SGHRS, CDR2 YFSETQ. J was trimmed by 4 bases and V by 4 bases; bases with no gene match: 10. The CDR3 covers 15 residues. CDR3 residues: CASSPSADRVETQYF. The CDR3 nucleotides read TGCGCCAGCAGCCCCAGCGCAGACAGGGTAGAGACCCAGTACTTC. The full variable domain, completed using reference TRBV5-1 and TRBJ2-5, is KAGVTQTPRYLIKTRGQQVTLSCSPISGHRSVSWYQQTPGQGLQFLFEYFSETQRNKGNFPGRFSGRQFSNSRSEMNVSTLELGDSALYLCASSPSADRVETQYFGPGTRLLVL.

This clone was observed once. The gene calls are TRBV24-1 and TRBJ2-1, with D possibly TRBD2 on 6 matching bases. Germline values: CDR1 KGHDR, CDR2 SFDVKD. The length of the CDR3 is 11 residues. Between the trimmed V and J ends, which lost 6 bases and 7 bases, there was a span of 6 bases. In DNA, the CDR3 is TGTGCCACCAGTCGGGAGAATGAGCAGTTCTTC. This gives the protein CATSRENEQFF.

This clone has only one observation. This chain links TRBV7-9 with TRBJ2-2, with D perhaps matching TRBD2 (6 bases). The CDR3 has 16 amino acids. Germline V lookup: CDR1 SEHNR, CDR2 FQNEAQ (reference sequence). V lost 4 bases and J lost 4, with 16 bases in between. CDR3 DNA sequence: TGTGCCAGCAGCTCACGTCCTAGCGAAACCACCGGGGAGCTGTTTTTT. Amino acids: CASSSRPSETTGELFF.

V gene TRBV7-9 combines with J gene TRBJ2-1, with 8 bases fitting TRBD2. This CDR3 contains 18 residues. Germline-derived CDR1 and CDR2 are SEHNR and FQNEAQ (reference sequence). The V segment lost 5 bases and the J segment 0 bases; nucleotides outside the gene matches: 12. CDR3 sequence reads: CASSNSPVGTSSYNEQFF. The CDR3 DNA follows: TGTGCCAGCAGCAACTCCCCAGTCGGGACTAGCTCCTACAATGAGCAGTTCTTC. The variable domain in full, completed from reference TRBV7-9 and TRBJ2-1, reads DTGVSQNPRHKITKRGQNVTFRCDPISEHNRLYWYRQTLGQGPEFLTYFQNEAQLEKSRLLSDRFSAERPKGSFSTLEIQRTEQGDSAMYLCASSNSPVGTSSYNEQFFGPGTRLTVL.

The chain uses TRBV24-1 and TRBJ1-2; possibly TRBD1 for D (6 bases). V lost 6 bases, J lost 3 bases, and 13 bases lay in between. The CDR3 loop spans 14 amino acids. Germline V gene data show CDR1 as KGHDR and CDR2 as SFDVKD. CDR3 in DNA: TGTGCCACCAGTAAACAGGGAGGGGACTATGGCTACACCTTC. Translation gives CATSKQGGDYGYTF.

Comment on this clone: At the DNA level, this CDR3 is encoded by other sequences in the same sample as well. The chain is built from TRBV28 and TRBJ2-5; tentative D call: TRBD1 (6 bases). Germline V gene data show CDR1 as MDHEN and CDR2 as SYDVKM. The CDR3 sequence is 12 residues long. Trimming shortened V by 4 bases and J by 4 bases, and 7 bases separated the two germline ends. The CDR3 reads CASSSRGETQYF. The CDR3 DNA reads TGTGCCAGCAGTTCCAGGGGAGAGACCCAGTACTTC.

The chain couples TRBV6-5 to TRBJ1-2; D unclear. The V gene's germline CDR1 is MNHEY and CDR2 SVGAGI. V gave up 8 bases and J gave up 4 bases, with 11 bases separating them. The length of the CDR3 is 12 residues. Here the CDR3 DNA reads TGTGCCAGCGGGGTTCGGGGCTATGGCTACACCTTC. Residues: CASGVRGYGYTF.

The chain joins TRBV18 to TRBJ1-5; D may be TRBD1 (5 bases). The length of the CDR3 is 14 residues. V dropped 5 bases and J dropped 10 bases, with 18 bases sitting between them. From germline, CDR1 is KGHSH and CDR2 LQKENI. The CDR3 bases are TGTGCCAGCTCAACTGACAGCCCCGGAATACCCCAGCATTTT. This sequence encodes CASSTDSPGIPQHF.

J is TRBJ2-5 and V is TRBV2, with D hard to call. There are 14 residues in the CDR3. The germline gives CDR1 SNHLY, CDR2 FYNNEI. Trimming removed 6 bases at V and 1 base at J, with 12 bases between. The CDR3: CASSAERFQETQYF. The CDR3, as DNA: TGTGCCAGCAGCGCGGAGCGATTCCAAGAGACCCAGTACTTC.

The chain is built from TRBV11-3 and TRBJ2-5, with 12 bases matching TRBD2. V lost 6 bases and J lost 5; bases outside the gene matches: 22. This CDR3 has 20 amino acids. CDR1 SGHNT and CDR2 YENEEA come from the germline V gene. The CDR3 loop reads CASSTSPSGRAVLGGETQYF. DNA for the CDR3: TGTGCCAGCAGTACTAGTCCTAGCGGGAGGGCGGTTTTGGGTGGGGAGACCCAGTACTTC.

CDR3 in amino acids: CASSTDRGGEKLFF. The CDR3 DNA sequence: TGTGCCAGCAGCACGGACAGGGGTGGTGAAAAACTGTTTTTT. V is TRBV6-5 and J is TRBJ1-4; 9 nucleotides match TRBD1. The ends lost 6 bases at V and 7 bases at J; junction bases unmatched: 6. Germline CDR1 MNHEY, CDR2 SVGAGI. The CDR3 has 14 amino acids.

This clone is a singleton in its sample. J is TRBJ2-5 and V is TRBV7-2, with D possibly being TRBD2 (6 bases). The V end was cut by 7 bases, the J end by 2 bases, with 20 bases between. The length of the CDR3 is 16 residues. The germline V gene has CDR1 SGHTA and CDR2 FQGNSA. This CDR3 reads CASTPRLLGGQETQYF. CDR3 nucleotides: TGTGCCAGCACCCCCCGGCTCTTGGGGGGTCAAGAGACCCAGTACTTC.

V gene TRBV7-6 combines with J gene TRBJ1-4; 7 nucleotides match TRBD1. V trimming: 3 bases; J trimming: 1 base; junction bases outside the gene matches: 2. Germline V lookup: CDR1 SGHVS, CDR2 FNYEAQ. This CDR3 region has 15 residues. The CDR3 is CASSLTGITNEKLFF. CDR3 nucleotides: TGTGCCAGCAGCTTGACAGGGATAACTAATGAAAAACTGTTTTTT.